This TCR beta chain was retrieved from a study of blood T cell repertoires in COVID-19 (dated by TCRdb to the early 2020s). Regarding the research as a whole: The collaborator samples originated in the United States, Italy and Spain and spanned the acute and convalescent phases of COVID-19. The sample metadata nearly always contained a de-identified subject ID, COVID-19 status, age in years and sex. The prospective study material was composed of cDNA or gDNA derived from T cells, B-cell-depleted T cells, or PBMCs. Where available, HLA class I and class II types were obtained from metadata supplied by the sample provider rather than from assay-based typing. Samples came from the ongoing ImmuneRACE study (first 160 participants) plus 1,254 subjects from 6 global collaborators. The dataset comprised deeply sampled blood TCRbeta repertoires from subjects exposed to, actively infected with, or recovered from COVID-19. The repertoires were made available in a free public database intended to serve as a resource for research on the immune response to SARS-CoV-2.

TCRbeta CDR3 regions were amplified from genomic DNA using the immunoSEQ Assay, a bias-controlled multiplex PCR. In the source study's methods: Within the assay, amplification of reference gene primers was used to estimate how many nucleated cells each sample contained. To quantify the absolute abundance of each unique TCRbeta CDR3 rearrangement, sequence reads were collapsed and filtered. Productive Simpson clonality was computed per sample as the square root of Simpson's diversity index over productive rearrangements. The table was pulled from immuneACCESS by TCRdb, which kept in-frame rearrangements only. Such tables lose some clones; where checked, under half of the loss comes from unresolved V genes, and the rest has no known cause. That table is the source of V, J and clone size, and D and trimming were worked out from the DNA. Within this sample are around 200,000 clones, with around 84% of them counted one time only. 13% to 15% of the sample lies in the top ten.

On the study overall, not on this receptor specifically: Clinical and demographic metadata were provided uncurated, with the amount varying by source and participant.

According to the germline V gene (reference sequence), CDR1 reads SSHAT and CDR2 reads FNYEAQ. The CDR3 goes from the cysteine to the phenylalanine over 16 residues. The read is trimmed to its CDR3 DNA, 48 bases read in frame from base 1. In the case of this clone: There is no known antigen for this receptor. One end of the junction varies from germline; a read error may be responsible.

At one collaborating source in Seattle, patients were enrolled during active infection and were followed longitudinally through the course of disease. Each collaborating institution followed its own protocols to collect whole blood in K2EDTA tubes. For TCRbeta analysis, collaborator samples were shipped as frozen whole blood, as isolated PBMCs, or as DNA extracted from either sample type. This sequence was found in a woman aged 70-85 years with COVID-19, enrolled during active disease. Rearrangement joined TRBV7-7 to TRBJ1-1; TRBD1 might be the D gene, on 6 matching bases. Sequences were obtained from peripheral blood. The DNA sequence is given as TGTGCTAGCAGCCCACCCACAGGGTCAACGAACACTGAAGCTTTCTTT. It is translated as CASSPPTGSTNTEAFF. The CDR3, completed at both ends by the reference TRBV7-7 and TRBJ1-1 genes, gives the full variable domain GAGVSQSPRYKVTKRGQDVTLRCDPISSHATLYWYQQALGQGPEFLTYFNYEAQPDKSGLPSDRFSAERPEGSISTLTIQRTEQRDSAMYRCASSPPTGSTNTEAFFGQGTRLTVV.